A selection of T cell receptor beta chains follows, all from one sample in a study of shared clonotypes between healthy human individuals. Only in-frame clones appear in the TCRdb table, and some are missing; sequencing was by immunoSEQ multiplex PCR. This sample carries about 1.5 million clones, approximately 98% of them seen once, and the ten largest clones take about 0.4%. Specimen: naive CD4+ T cells sorted from blood. The receptor source for this set is a man aged 25 to 45 in good health. The CDR3 runs from the conserved cysteine through the conserved F or W. The order of the fields is CDR3 DNA, CDR3 protein, V gene, clone size, D gene, J gene. D genes are given only for firm matches. Part of the rows lack a size; the others show once, few, many or a class for expanded clones.

TGCGCCAGCAGTGAGTCTAGGGGGCAAGGCTACACCTTC CASSESRGQGYTF TRBV10-2 . TRBD1 TRBJ1-2
TGTGCCAGCAGCTCAAGGGGGGTAGGCACGGCCAAAAACATTCAGTACTTC CASSSRGVGTAKNIQYF TRBV7-2 . . TRBJ2-4
TGTGCCAGCAGCTTTCGACTTTACTACGAGCAGTACTTC CASSFRLYYEQYF TRBV7-2 . . TRBJ2-7
TGTGCCATCAGGGCTGAGGGAGAAAGGCAGCCCCAGCATTTT CAIRAEGERQPQHF TRBV10-3 . . TRBJ1-5
TGTGCCAGAAGCACTTCCTGTAGGAGAGAGACCCAGTACTTC CARSTSCRRETQYF TRBV5-3 . . TRBJ2-5
TGCAGCGTTGCAGCTTCGGTAGCGGGAGCTAGTGAGCAGTTCTTC CSVAASVAGASEQFF TRBV29-1 . TRBD2 TRBJ2-1
TGTGCCAGTAGGGAAAGGACAGGGGTCAGAGAGACCCAGTACTTC CASRERTGVRETQYF TRBV19 . TRBD1 TRBJ2-5
TGCGCCAGCAGCCAAGAATCACCGGTTAGCACAGATACGCAGTATTTT CASSQESPVSTDTQYF TRBV4-3 . . TRBJ2-3
TGTGCCAGCAGCTTAGCTCGACCACGCACAGATACGCAGTATTTT CASSLARPRTDTQYF TRBV11-3 . . TRBJ2-3
TGTGCCAGCTCACCACAAAACCTCCAGGGGGATGGCTACACCTTC CASSPQNLQGDGYTF TRBV18 . TRBD1 TRBJ1-2
TGTGCCAGCAGCGTAGGACTAGCGGGAGGGACCGGGGAGCTGTTTTTT CASSVGLAGGTGELFF TRBV9 . TRBD2 TRBJ2-2
TGTGCCAGCAGTCCCCAGGGGGCCCAGACCCAGTACTTC CASSPQGAQTQYF TRBV25-1 . TRBD1 TRBJ2-5
TGTGCCAGCAGGGGAAGGGCTAGCGGGCCCCACAATGAGCAGTTCTTC CASRGRASGPHNEQFF TRBV28 . TRBD2 TRBJ2-1
TGTGCCAGCAGCGTAGATCGGGGGGGAAGTGAAAAACTGTTTTTT CASSVDRGGSEKLFF TRBV9 once . TRBJ1-4
TGTGCCAGCAGTCCCATGCGGGCGGGGACTAACCAACACAATGAGCAGTTCTTC CASSPMRAGTNQHNEQFF TRBV28 . TRBD2 TRBJ2-1
TGTGCCAGCACCCCTTTCGCGGGCAATCAGCCCCAGCATTTT CASTPFAGNQPQHF TRBV28 . . TRBJ1-5
TGCGCCAGCAGCTCTACAGGGTCAACTAATGAAAAACTGTTTTTT CASSSTGSTNEKLFF TRBV5-1 . . TRBJ1-4
TGTGCCAGCACCCCTGTAGATAGTTCGGGGGAGCAGTACTTC CASTPVDSSGEQYF TRBV6-6 . . TRBJ2-7
TGTGCCAGTACCCCAACCCCCGGGGGTCAGCCCCAGCATTTT CASTPTPGGQPQHF TRBV19 . . TRBJ1-5
TGTGCCAGCAGCTTAGCGCTTTTGAACCGCGACAATGAGCAGTTCTTC CASSLALLNRDNEQFF TRBV7-2 . . TRBJ2-1
TGTGCCAGCAGTCAAACTAGGGGGGGAGAGACCCAGTACTTC CASSQTRGGETQYF TRBV5-6 . . TRBJ2-5
TGTGCCAGCAGCACGGACGGTAATAGCAATCAGCCCCAGCATTTT CASSTDGNSNQPQHF TRBV5-5 . . TRBJ1-5
TGTGCCATCAGTGAGTCGGGTAGACTAGCTGGGAGCACAGATACGCAGTATTTT CAISESGRLAGSTDTQYF TRBV10-3 . TRBD2 TRBJ2-3
TGTGCCAGCAGCTTAGGCGTCCTTTTCTCCTACAATGAGCAGTTCTTC CASSLGVLFSYNEQFF TRBV7-9 . . TRBJ2-1
TGTGCCAGCAGCCTTTGGACCCAAGAGACCCAGTACTTC CASSLWTQETQYF TRBV5-6 . . TRBJ2-5
TGCGCCAGCAGCGATTTCACGGGGAGCTCCTACAATGAGCAGTTCTTC CASSDFTGSSYNEQFF TRBV5-1 . . TRBJ2-1
TGTGCCAGTAGCTTACTAACGGAGCAGTTCTTC CASSLLTEQFF TRBV19 . . TRBJ2-1
TGTGCCAGCAGTTACTCCGCCGGGGGAGAGCAGTACTTC CASSYSAGGEQYF TRBV6-6 . . TRBJ2-7